The 25 T cell receptor beta chains in this list originate from one sample, sequenced in a study of shared clonotypes between healthy human individuals. Naive-designated CD8 cells lacked CD45RO, were positively enriched for CCR7, and omitted terminally differentiated effector memory CD45RA+ cells. Measured with immunoSEQ multiplex PCR; TCRdb has only the in-frame clones, and not every one. The sample lists under 2,000,000 clones; approximately 95% were seen once. The sequenced sample was naive CD8+ T cells sorted from blood. The receptor set was obtained from a man aged 18 to 30 in good health.

As DNA, the CDR3 is TGTGCCAGCAGCCCGGACAGACAAACCTACGAGCAGTACTTC. Protein: CASSPDRQTYEQYF. The V call is TRBV7-9, the J call TRBJ2-7; D is possibly TRBD1 (6 bases). The length of the CDR3 is 14 residues. V dropped 5 bases and J dropped 2 bases, with 13 bases sitting between them. Germline CDR1 SEHNR, CDR2 FQNEAQ (reference sequence).

The rearrangement joins TRBV9 to TRBJ2-3; TRBD2 aligns across 9 bases. Trimming cost V 6 bases and J 0 bases; bases outside gene matches: 5. The CDR3 has 15 residues. Germline V gives CDR1 SGDLS, CDR2 YYNGEE. The CDR3 DNA follows: TGTGCCAGCACCAGGGGGACTAGCAGCACAGATACGCAGTATTTT. Protein: CASTRGTSSTDTQYF.

The V gene is TRBV6-6, the J gene TRBJ1-6, with 10 nucleotides matching TRBD1. The CDR3 covers 16 residues. Germline V gene data show CDR1 as MNHNY and CDR2 as SVGAGI (reference sequence). Unmatched junction bases numbered 2, after V lost 4 bases and J lost 2 bases. The CDR3 nucleotides read TGTGCCAGCAGTTGGACAGGGGGGGCCTATAATTCACCCCTCCACTTT. It codes for CASSWTGGAYNSPLHF.

The CDR3 reads CASSDRGGYNSPLHF. The CDR3 nucleotides read TGTGCCAGCTCTGACAGGGGTGGGTACAATTCACCCCTCCACTTT. This sequence joins TRBV27 and TRBJ1-6, with 8 bases that match TRBD1. The V and J ends lost 8 bases and 7 bases, in that order; junction bases with no gene match: 10. CDR1 is MNHEY, CDR2 SMNVEV, per germline (reference sequence). The CDR3 extends over 15 amino acids.

The chain couples TRBV27 to TRBJ1-2; TRBD1 matches at 7 bases. V gave up 3 bases and J gave up 6 bases; unmatched junction bases: 10. CDR3 length equals 15 residues. Looked up from germline, CDR1 is MNHEY and CDR2 is SMNVEV (reference sequence). CDR3 amino acids: CASSFQWTGFDGYTF. The CDR3 DNA follows: TGTGCCAGCAGTTTTCAATGGACAGGATTCGATGGCTACACCTTC.

This sequence joins TRBV4-1 and TRBJ2-3; tentatively, D is TRBD2 (5 bases). V was clipped by 0 bases and J by 6 bases, with 16 bases between them. Germline V gene sequence: CDR1 MGHRA, CDR2 YSYEKL. The CDR3 consists of 16 residues. The CDR3 region is CASSQDRVLGEDTQYF. In nucleotides, the CDR3 is TGCGCCAGCAGCCAAGATCGAGTCCTTGGGGAGGATACGCAGTATTTT.

V and J are TRBV30 and TRBJ2-7; D is perhaps TRBD1 (5 bases). The V gene lost 3 bases and the J gene lost 0 bases, with 12 bases spanning the gap. The CDR3 runs 14 residues. Per germline, CDR1 GTSNPN and CDR2 SVGIG (reference sequence). CDR3 sequence: CAWSLDSFSYEQYF. The CDR3 nucleotides are TGTGCCTGGAGCCTCGACAGTTTCTCCTACGAGCAGTACTTC.

This clone was observed once. V and J are TRBV19 and TRBJ2-7, with a tentative D call TRBD2 (5 bases). V lost 5 bases to trimming and J lost 0 bases, with 14 bases between them. CDR1 and CDR2 from the germline V gene are LNHDA and SQIVND (reference sequence). The CDR3 has 15 residues. The CDR3 bases are TGTGCCAGTAGTGAGCGGTTGCTTAGCTCCTACGAGCAGTACTTC. Its translation is CASSERLLSSYEQYF.

This chain links TRBV7-9 with TRBJ1-3; 7 bases fit TRBD1. CDR3 size: 17 residues. Germline values: CDR1 SEHNR, CDR2 FQNEAQ (reference sequence). After removal of 5 bases from V and 0 bases from J, the junction contained 10 bases not matched to a gene. The CDR3 region is CASSSGTASYSGNTIYF. CDR3 bases: TGTGCCAGCAGCAGTGGGACAGCAAGTTACTCTGGAAACACCATATATTTT.

The table lists this clone with a few counts. V is TRBV7-9 and J is TRBJ1-2, with D uncertain. Germline CDR1 SEHNR, CDR2 FQNEAQ (reference sequence). V lost 2 bases and J 4 bases, leaving 5 bases between the germline ends. This CDR3 region has 12 residues. The CDR3 DNA reads as TGTGCCAGCAGCTTAATCCTCTATGGCTACACCTTC. Residues: CASSLILYGYTF.

The rearrangement uses TRBV6-1 and TRBJ2-2, with TRBD1 matching 8 bases. J gave up 3 bases and V 5 bases, and 5 bases lay outside the gene matches. Germline V lookup: CDR1 MNHNS, CDR2 SASEGT. The CDR3 is 15 amino acids. CDR3 DNA: TGTGCCAGCAGTCATTACAGGGGGTACACCGGGGAGCTGTTTTTT. It is translated as CASSHYRGYTGELFF.

This chain links TRBV11-3 with TRBJ2-2; TRBD1 might be the D (6 bases). The CDR3 is 14 amino acids. Germline CDR1 SGHNT, CDR2 YENEEA. Trimming stripped 5 bases from V and 2 bases from J, with 9 bases between. The CDR3 nucleotides are TGTGCCAGCAGCCCGACAGGAAACACCGGGGAGCTGTTTTTT. Protein: CASSPTGNTGELFF.

This chain's CDR3 is CASSPRTGSSYNEQFF. CDR3 nucleotide sequence: TGTGCCAGCAGCCCCCGGACTGGGAGCTCCTACAATGAGCAGTTCTTC. V usage is TRBV11-2 and J usage is TRBJ2-1; D possibly corresponds to TRBD2 (5 bases). CDR1 SGHAT and CDR2 FQNNGV come from the germline V gene. The CDR3 consists of 16 residues. The V gene lost 5 bases and the J gene lost 0 bases, with 14 bases spanning the gap.

V usage is TRBV27 and J usage is TRBJ2-6; 10 nucleotides line up with TRBD2. The V gene end was trimmed by 2 bases and the J gene end by 2 bases; junction bases not matched to a gene: 3. This CDR3 region has 17 residues. Germline values: CDR1 MNHEY, CDR2 SMNVEV (reference sequence). DNA for the CDR3: TGTGCCAGCAGTTTAGCTAGCGGGGGAACTGGGGCCAACGTCCTGACTTTC. Its translation: CASSLASGGTGANVLTF.

This clone was seen a few times. Additional DNA sequences in this sample encode the identical CDR3. This chain joins TRBV7-9 and TRBJ1-6, with D hard to call. CDR3 length equals 13 residues. V lost 6 bases and J lost 7, with 10 bases in between. Germline CDR1 reads SEHNR; CDR2 reads FQNEAQ (reference sequence). The CDR3 region is CASSPGGNSPLHF. The CDR3 DNA reads as TGTGCCAGCAGTCCCGGCGGCAATTCACCCCTCCACTTT.

This chain joins TRBV18 and TRBJ1-2; D may be TRBD1 (5 bases). The CDR3 consists of 14 residues. Trimming removed 6 bases from V and 3 bases from J, with 14 bases in between. The V gene's germline CDR1 is KGHSH and CDR2 LQKENI. The CDR3 DNA follows: TGTGCCAGCTCTGTCGTGACAGCCGACTATGGCTACACCTTC. This sequence encodes CASSVVTADYGYTF.

V and J are TRBV11-2 and TRBJ2-1; 9 bases agree with TRBD2. The junction had 15 bases not matched to a gene; V was cut back by 5 bases and J by 1 base. Germline CDR1 SGHAT, CDR2 FQNNGV. The CDR3 sequence is 19 residues long. DNA of the CDR3: TGTGCCAGCAGCCCGGGGTTTTTTTTAGCGGGAGTTTCCTACAATGAGCAGTTCTTC. Translated: CASSPGFFLAGVSYNEQFF.

This clone is a singleton in its sample. The chain joins TRBV4-3 to TRBJ2-3; D perhaps matches TRBD2 (5 bases). This CDR3 spans 18 amino acids. Trimming took off 0 bases at V and 6 bases at J, with 22 bases between the two ends. Germline CDR1 and CDR2: LGHNA and YSLEER. Here the CDR3 DNA reads TGCGCCAGCAGCCAAGATCGAACTTCAGCAGGACTTGAGGATACGCAGTATTTT. The encoded protein is CASSQDRTSAGLEDTQYF.

The rearrangement uses TRBV19 and TRBJ2-1, with 12 bases matching TRBD2. Germline-derived CDR1 and CDR2 are LNHDA and SQIVND (reference sequence). The junction had 3 bases not matched to a gene; V was cut back by 3 bases and J by 3 bases. This CDR3 has 16 amino acids. The CDR3 DNA is TGTGCCAGTAGTATTTCGACTAGCGGGAGCTACAATGAGCAGTTCTTC. Residues: CASSISTSGSYNEQFF.

The chain carries TRBV27 and TRBJ1-2, with D perhaps TRBD1 (5 bases). Germline-derived CDR1 and CDR2 are MNHEY and SMNVEV (reference sequence). This CDR3 comprises 13 residues. Between the trimmed V and J ends, which lost 6 bases and 4 bases, there was a span of 12 bases. In nucleotides, the CDR3 is TGTGCCAGCAGACTAGGGGCAGGCTATGGCTACACCTTC. This sequence encodes CASRLGAGYGYTF.

Details on this clone: This CDR3 is also generated by other DNA sequences in the sample. V gene TRBV2 combines with J gene TRBJ2-7; perhaps TRBD2 as D (5 bases). Trimming removed 6 bases at V and 1 base at J, with 10 bases between. Per the germline V gene, CDR1 is SNHLY and CDR2 is FYNNEI. The CDR3 has 13 amino acids. The CDR3 here is CASSRTGSYEQYF. In DNA form, the CDR3 reads TGTGCCAGCAGCCGGACGGGGTCCTACGAGCAGTACTTC. The whole variable domain, filled in from reference TRBV2 and TRBJ2-7, reads EPEVTQTPSHQVTQMGQEVILRCVPISNHLYFYWYRQILGQKVEFLVSFYNNEISEKSEIFDDQFSVERPDGSNFTLKIRSTKLEDSAMYFCASSRTGSYEQYFGPGTRLTVT.

This clone was found once. The rearrangement uses TRBV18 and TRBJ2-1; TRBD1 aligns across 10 bases. This CDR3 comprises 16 residues. J gave up 3 bases and V 9 bases, and 11 bases lay outside the gene matches. Germline-derived CDR1 and CDR2 are KGHSH and LQKENI. For the CDR3, the DNA is TGTGCCAGTTACCTAACCGGGACAGGGGACTACAATGAGCAGTTCTTC. Translating it yields CASYLTGTGDYNEQFF.

The chain uses TRBV9 and TRBJ2-7; no clear D gene. CDR1 SGDLS and CDR2 YYNGEE come from the germline V gene. CDR3 length: 13 residues. V lost 1 base and J lost 5, with 10 bases in between. DNA of the CDR3: TGTGCCAGCAGCGTAAAGGGCGGCCACGAGCAGTACTTC. Protein product: CASSVKGGHEQYF.

This clone is a singleton in its sample. The genes are TRBV7-9 and TRBJ2-5; D is perhaps TRBD1 (6 bases). Germline lookup yields CDR1 SEHNR and CDR2 FQNEAQ (reference sequence). The CDR3 spans 14 residues. The V end lost 4 bases, the J end lost 5 bases, and 14 bases lay between the germline ends. CDR3 loop: CASSSAGAWETQYF. The CDR3 DNA sequence: TGTGCCAGCAGCTCAGCAGGGGCCTGGGAGACCCAGTACTTC.

The rearrangement uses TRBV25-1 and TRBJ2-2, with TRBD1 matching over 11 bases. The CDR3 is 15 residues long. Germline trimming cut 7 bases from V and 4 bases from J; bases unmatched to any gene: 5. Germline lookup yields CDR1 MGHDK and CDR2 SYGVNS. CDR3 coding DNA: TGTGCCAGCACCATGGGACAGGGGGTCACCGGGGAGCTGTTTTTT. It yields the protein CASTMGQGVTGELFF.